The 14 T cell receptor beta chains below were found in one sample sequenced in a study of beta chain features in type 1 diabetes. General observations from the study: TCRB CDR3s were moderately but significantly shorter in Type 1 diabetes patients in all four CD4+ subsets.

Since all of the isolated RNA was reverse transcribed, expressed TCRB transcripts were what got sequenced. Some clones are missing from TCRdb's copy, which holds only in-frame ones; the method was immunoSEQ multiplex PCR. The repertoire holds around 46,000 clones, with 35% to 55% as singletons. No antigen has been assigned to these receptors. Sequences were obtained from stem cell memory CD4+ T cells from blood. The receptors here all came from a man in his thirties or forties with type 1 diabetes.

The chain employs TRBV27 and TRBJ2-1; 12 nucleotides line up with TRBD2. The V gene end was trimmed by 6 bases and the J gene end by 8 bases; junction bases not matched to a gene: 2. There are 13 residues in the CDR3. Per the germline V gene, CDR1 is MNHEY and CDR2 is SMNVEV (reference sequence). The CDR3 DNA is TGTGCCAGCAGGACTAGCGGGAGCGATGAGCAGTTCTTC. Protein product: CASRTSGSDEQFF.

V and J are TRBV18 and TRBJ2-1, with 7 bases that match TRBD2. V was clipped by 4 bases and J by 1 base; unmatched bases: 4. Germline values: CDR1 KGHSH, CDR2 LQKENI. This CDR3 is built from 15 residues. CDR3 sequence: CASSLWTRSYNEQFF. The CDR3 DNA is TGTGCCAGCTCACTCTGGACTAGGTCCTACAATGAGCAGTTCTTC.

This clone has only a few counts. The V call is TRBV6-6, the J call TRBJ2-7, with no clear D. The CDR3 is 15 amino acids. V was shortened by 0 bases and J by 0 bases, with 9 bases between the two germline ends. The germline V gene has CDR1 MNHNY and CDR2 SVGAGI (reference sequence). This chain's CDR3 is CASSYSGGSSYEQYF. The CDR3 DNA reads as TGTGCCAGCAGTTACTCTGGCGGTAGCTCCTACGAGCAGTACTTC.

The chain recombines TRBV4-2 with TRBJ1-5; TRBD1 aligns across 8 bases. The length of the CDR3 is 16 residues. Looked up from germline, CDR1 is LGHNA and CDR2 is YNFKEQ. Trimming cost V 3 bases and J 2 bases; bases outside gene matches: 6. The CDR3 spells CASSHGQGVGNQPQHF. DNA of the CDR3: TGTGCCAGCAGCCACGGACAGGGAGTTGGCAATCAGCCCCAGCATTTT.

This clone has more than one count but fewer than ten. The chain has TRBV6-5 and TRBJ2-1, with TRBD2 as a possible D gene (5 bases). CDR1 and CDR2 from the germline V gene are MNHEY and SVGAGI. The CDR3 has 14 amino acids. V was pared by 7 bases and J by 7 bases, with 17 bases between. DNA of the CDR3: TGTGCCAGCACCCCCCGGGGTTGGGCAAATGAGCAGTTCTTC. Translation gives CASTPRGWANEQFF.

This clone has only a few counts. This rearrangement joins TRBV9 to TRBJ2-1; 9 bases align to TRBD1. This CDR3 contains 15 residues. Looked up from germline, CDR1 is SGDLS and CDR2 is YYNGEE. The ends lost 5 bases at V and 6 bases at J; junction bases unmatched: 9. The CDR3 region has the DNA TGTGCCAGCAGTTTCGGGGACAGGGATTTCAATGAGCAGTTCTTC. Translating gives CASSFGDRDFNEQFF. The full variable domain, with the rest looked up from reference TRBV9 and TRBJ2-1, is DSGVTQTPKHLITATGQRVTLRCSPRSGDLSVYWYQQSLDQGLQFLIQYYNGEERAKGNILERFSAQQFPDLHSELNLSSLELGDSALYFCASSFGDRDFNEQFFGPGTRLTVL.

V and J are TRBV7-3 and TRBJ2-5, with D perhaps TRBD2 (6 bases). The V gene lost 1 base and the J gene lost 3 bases, with 9 bases spanning the gap. The CDR3 has 14 amino acids. Germline CDR1 and CDR2: SGHTA and FQGTGA. CDR3 region: CASSLKGGKETQYF. The DNA for the CDR3 is TGTGCCAGCAGCTTAAAGGGCGGGAAAGAGACCCAGTACTTC.

The rearrangement uses TRBV28 and TRBJ2-7, with TRBD2 matching over 7 bases. The V segment lost 6 bases and the J segment 1 base; nucleotides outside the gene matches: 12. CDR1 and CDR2 (germline): MDHEN, SYDVKM. The CDR3 length is 16 residues. CDR3 protein: CASRGIPGGISYEQYF. Written as DNA, the CDR3 is TGTGCCAGCAGGGGGATCCCGGGAGGCATATCCTACGAGCAGTACTTC.

J is TRBJ2-5 and V is TRBV5-1; tentatively, D is TRBD2 (6 bases). Per the germline V gene, CDR1 is SGHRS and CDR2 is YFSETQ. Trimming cost V 4 bases and J 1 base, with 11 bases left between them. The CDR3 contains 14 residues. CDR3 nucleotides: TGCGCCAGCAGCATTGGAGGGGCCCAAGAGACCCAGTACTTC. This gives the protein CASSIGGAQETQYF.

This clone has more than one count but fewer than ten. This chain links TRBV5-1 with TRBJ2-1, with 10 bases aligning to TRBD2. This CDR3 region has 14 residues. Germline CDR1 and CDR2: SGHRS and YFSETQ. With 4 bases clipped from V and 4 bases from J, the junction kept 2 bases outside the gene matches. The CDR3 region is CASSPTSGYNEQFF. CDR3 bases: TGCGCCAGCAGCCCGACTAGCGGGTACAATGAGCAGTTCTTC.

This clone was detected a few times. The rearrangement links TRBV7-6 to TRBJ2-7; 10 bases are a match to TRBD2. Unmatched junction bases numbered 3, after V lost 2 bases and J lost 2 bases. Germline V gene data show CDR1 as SGHVS and CDR2 as FNYEAQ. This CDR3 is built from 15 residues. The CDR3 DNA follows: TGTGCCAGCAGCTTACAACTAGCGGGAACCTACGAGCAGTACTTC. It is translated as CASSLQLAGTYEQYF.

The chain joins TRBV29-1 to TRBJ1-4; 9 nucleotides line up with TRBD1. CDR1 and CDR2 from the germline V gene are SQVTM and ANQGSEA. CDR3 length equals 16 residues. After removal of 6 bases from V and 8 bases from J, the junction contained 16 bases not matched to a gene. CDR3 sequence (DNA): TGCAGCGTCCACAGCAGAGGGGACAGGGTGGGGGAAAAACTGTTTTTT. This translates into CSVHSRGDRVGEKLFF.

This clone has just a few counts. The J gene is TRBJ2-2, the V gene TRBV7-9; the D gene is possibly TRBD2 (6 bases). Germline V gene lookup returns CDR1 SEHNR and CDR2 FQNEAQ (reference sequence). The CDR3 consists of 15 residues. V was cut by 2 bases and J by 1 base, with 8 bases left in between. Here the CDR3 reads CASSLRDLNTGELFF. In DNA form, the CDR3 reads TGTGCCAGCAGCTTAAGGGACTTGAACACCGGGGAGCTGTTTTTT.

This clone has just a few counts. The chain combines TRBV11-2 with TRBJ1-3, with TRBD1 matching 8 bases. V shed 5 bases, J shed 2 bases, and the junction held 2 bases outside the gene matches. Germline V gene sequence: CDR1 SGHAT, CDR2 FQNNGV. The CDR3 sequence is 14 residues long. The CDR3 coding sequence is TGTGCCAGCAGCCCGGACAGGGCTGGAAACACCATATATTTT. Amino acids: CASSPDRAGNTIYF.